These T cell receptor beta chains were read from a single sample in a study of OX40 agonist ivuxolimab in advanced cancers. The protocol was immunoSEQ multiplex PCR, while the TCRdb copy is restricted to in-frame clones and leaves out a portion. In the table there are about 10,000 clones, roughly 80% of which are singletons. This specimen consisted of CD4+ or CD8+ T cells sorted from blood, obtained in a trial of the OX40 agonist ivuxolimab. These receptors were obtained from an adult with an advanced solid tumor such as melanoma, head and neck, liver or kidney cancer. Both conserved end residues are part of each CDR3. A D gene is named only where the DNA matches it firmly. Part of the rows lack a size; the others show once, few, many or a class for expanded clones.

d_call: TRBD2
clone_size: NA
j_call: TRBJ2-7
v_call: TRBV4-1
cdr3_aa: CASSQLQTRAGGTYEQYF
cdr3_nt: TGCGCCAGCAGCCAACTCCAAACCAGAGCGGGAGGAACCTACGAGCAGTACTTC

d_call: NA
clone_size: NA
j_call: TRBJ1-2
v_call: TRBV28
cdr3_aa: CASSLTANYGYTF
cdr3_nt: TGTGCCAGCAGCCTGACAGCTAACTATGGCTACACCTTC

d_call: TRBD2
clone_size: once
j_call: TRBJ2-3
v_call: TRBV28
cdr3_aa: CASSGRWGTDTQYF
cdr3_nt: TGTGCCAGTAGCGGGAGATGGGGCACAGATACGCAGTATTTT

d_call: NA
clone_size: NA
j_call: TRBJ1-1
v_call: TRBV6-1
cdr3_aa: CASSVEGGNTEAFF
cdr3_nt: TGTGCCAGCAGTGTCGAGGGGGGGAACACTGAAGCTTTCTTT

d_call: NA
clone_size: NA
j_call: TRBJ2-2
v_call: TRBV7-6
cdr3_aa: CASSLGSGELFF
cdr3_nt: TGTGCCAGCAGCTTAGGTAGCGGGGAGCTGTTTTTT

d_call: NA
clone_size: NA
j_call: TRBJ2-1
v_call: TRBV6-6
cdr3_aa: CASSYPDIKPNLEQFF
cdr3_nt: TGTGCCAGCAGTTACCCGGACATAAAGCCGAATCTTGAGCAGTTCTTC

d_call: TRBD2
clone_size: NA
j_call: TRBJ2-5
v_call: TRBV19
cdr3_aa: CAGLAGQETQYF
cdr3_nt: TGTGCCGGACTAGCGGGACAAGAGACCCAGTACTTC

d_call: NA
clone_size: NA
j_call: TRBJ2-1
v_call: TRBV5-5
cdr3_aa: CASSQEGWNEQFF
cdr3_nt: TGCGCCAGCAGCCAAGAAGGGTGGAATGAGCAGTTCTTC

d_call: NA
clone_size: NA
j_call: TRBJ2-7
v_call: TRBV7-2
cdr3_aa: CASSLWGLNYEQYF
cdr3_nt: TGTGCCAGCAGCTTATGGGGACTCAACTACGAGCAGTACTTC

d_call: NA
clone_size: NA
j_call: TRBJ2-1
v_call: TRBV30
cdr3_aa: CAWSGTYNEQFF
cdr3_nt: TGTGCCTGGAGCGGGACCTACAATGAGCAGTTCTTC

d_call: NA
clone_size: NA
j_call: TRBJ1-2
v_call: TRBV4-1
cdr3_aa: CASSQNTANYGYTF
cdr3_nt: TGCGCCAGCAGCCAGAATACAGCTAACTATGGCTACACCTTC

d_call: NA
clone_size: NA
j_call: TRBJ1-4
v_call: TRBV9
cdr3_aa: CASSVRGTMDEKLFF
cdr3_nt: TGTGCCAGCAGCGTGCGGGGGACAATGGATGAAAAACTGTTTTTT

d_call: NA
clone_size: medium-sized
j_call: TRBJ2-1
v_call: TRBV29-1
cdr3_aa: CSVEDPGRSSYNEQFF
cdr3_nt: TGCAGCGTTGAAGATCCTGGGAGGAGCTCCTACAATGAGCAGTTCTTC

d_call: NA
clone_size: NA
j_call: TRBJ2-3
v_call: TRBV5-6
cdr3_aa: CASSSQTPHLYTDTQYF
cdr3_nt: TGTGCCAGCAGCTCCCAGACTCCACACCTCTACACAGATACGCAGTATTTT

d_call: NA
clone_size: NA
j_call: TRBJ2-7
v_call: TRBV2
cdr3_aa: CACSGALPEQYF
cdr3_nt: TGTGCCTGCAGTGGCGCTCTCCCTGAGCAGTACTTC

d_call: NA
clone_size: NA
j_call: TRBJ1-4
v_call: TRBV28
cdr3_aa: CASSLSEGGGEKLFF
cdr3_nt: TGTGCCAGCAGTTTATCAGAGGGTGGGGGTGAAAAACTGTTTTTT